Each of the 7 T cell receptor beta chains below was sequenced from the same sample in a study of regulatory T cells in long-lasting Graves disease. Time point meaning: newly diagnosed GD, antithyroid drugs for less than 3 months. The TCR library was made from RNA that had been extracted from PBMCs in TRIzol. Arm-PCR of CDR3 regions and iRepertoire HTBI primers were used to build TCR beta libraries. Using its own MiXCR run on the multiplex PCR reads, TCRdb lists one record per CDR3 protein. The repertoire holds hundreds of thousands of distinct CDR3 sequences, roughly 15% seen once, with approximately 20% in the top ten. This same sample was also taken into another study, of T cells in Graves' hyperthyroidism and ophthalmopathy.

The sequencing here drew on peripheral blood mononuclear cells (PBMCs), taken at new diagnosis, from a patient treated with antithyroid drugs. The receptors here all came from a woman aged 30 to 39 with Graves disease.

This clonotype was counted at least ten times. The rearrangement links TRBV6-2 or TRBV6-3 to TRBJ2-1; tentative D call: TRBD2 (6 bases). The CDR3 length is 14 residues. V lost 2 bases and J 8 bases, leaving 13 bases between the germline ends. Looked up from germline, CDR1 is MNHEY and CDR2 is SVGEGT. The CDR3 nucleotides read TGTGCCAGCAGTTACGGGCTCGGAGGGCATGAGCAGTTCTTC. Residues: CASSYGLGGHEQFF.

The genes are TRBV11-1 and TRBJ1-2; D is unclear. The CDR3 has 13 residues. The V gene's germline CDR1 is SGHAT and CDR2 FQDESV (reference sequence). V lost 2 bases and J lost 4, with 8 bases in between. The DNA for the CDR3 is TGTGCCAGCAGCTTAACGGTTCGCTATGGCTACACCTTC. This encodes CASSLTVRYGYTF.

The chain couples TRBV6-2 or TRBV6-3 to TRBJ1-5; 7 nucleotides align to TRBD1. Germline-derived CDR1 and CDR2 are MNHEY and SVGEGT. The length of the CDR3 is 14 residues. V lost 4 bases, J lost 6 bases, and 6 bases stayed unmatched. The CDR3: CASSSRQGSQPQHF. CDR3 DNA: TGTGCCAGCAGTTCCCGACAGGGTAGTCAGCCCCAGCATTTT.

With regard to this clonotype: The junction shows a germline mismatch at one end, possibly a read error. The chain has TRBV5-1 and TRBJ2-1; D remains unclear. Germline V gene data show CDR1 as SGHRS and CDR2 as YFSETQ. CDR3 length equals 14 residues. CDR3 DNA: TGCGCCAGCAGCTTGGGGAGCTCCTACAATGAGCAGCTCTTC. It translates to CASSLGSSYNEQLF.

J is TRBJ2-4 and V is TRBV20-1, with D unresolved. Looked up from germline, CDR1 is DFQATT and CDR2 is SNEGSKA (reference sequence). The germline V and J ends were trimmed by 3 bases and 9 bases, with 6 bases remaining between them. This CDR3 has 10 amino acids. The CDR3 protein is CSARSGIQYF. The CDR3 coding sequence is TGCAGTGCTAGGTCGGGCATTCAGTACTTC.

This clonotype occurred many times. CDR3 sequence (DNA): TGCAGTGCCGGTGGTGGGGGCGGGAGGGCCTTCGAGCAGTACTTC. Amino acids: CSAGGGGGRAFEQYF. This chain uses TRBV20-1 with TRBJ2-7, with 9 bases that match TRBD2. J was trimmed by 6 bases and V by 6 bases; bases with no gene match: 15. The germline CDR1 and CDR2 sequences are DFQATT and SNEGSKA (reference sequence). The CDR3 runs 15 residues.

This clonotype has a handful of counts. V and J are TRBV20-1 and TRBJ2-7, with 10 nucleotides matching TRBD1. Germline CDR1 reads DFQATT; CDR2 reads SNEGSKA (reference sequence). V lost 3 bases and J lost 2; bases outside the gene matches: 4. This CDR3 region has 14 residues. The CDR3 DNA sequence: TGCAGTGCTAGGGGGACAGGGGATCCCTACGAGCAGTACTTC. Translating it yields CSARGTGDPYEQYF.